The T cell receptor beta chain under discussion was sequenced for a study of CD8+ T cells in alopecia areata. Findings and caveats of the study: Just one nonresponder means the tie between baseline CD8+ expansion and response stays uncertain. Lesional scalp, especially alopecia totalis/universalis, showed higher clonality than normal scalp.

Trimming removed 8 bases at V and 8 bases at J, with 16 bases between. The CDR3 consists of 12 residues. Germline V gene lookup returns CDR1 SGHTA and CDR2 FQGNSA. Sample treatment: oral pan-JAK inhibitor, 5-10 mg twice daily. Peripheral blood, together with lesional scalp punch biopsies, was collected from alopecia areata patients. It was from PBMCs that CD4+ and CD8+ T cells were sorted. Comments on this clone: The antigen is undetermined.

Once RNA had been extracted, it was reverse transcribed into cDNA to act as the sequencing template. Generated by immunoSEQ multiplex PCR, the TCRdb table keeps only in-frame clones and is missing some. Of around 180,000 clones listed, roughly 60% are singletons. This TCR derives from a human donor with alopecia areata. The material was CD4+ T cells sorted from blood, obtained at week 24, from a patient treated with tofacitinib. The rearrangement joins TRBV7-2 to TRBJ2-7; D unresolved. The CDR3 bases are TGTGCCAGCGCCGAACGGGTCACACAGCAGTACTTC. This codes for CASAERVTQQYF. Together with reference TRBV7-2 and TRBJ2-7, the CDR3 gives the full variable domain: GAGVSQSPSNKVTEKGKDVELRCDPISGHTALYWYRQSLGQGLEFLIYFQGNSAPDKSGLPSDRFSAERTGGSVSTLTIQRTQQEDSAVYLCASAERVTQQYFGPGTRLTVT.